The rows below give T cell receptor beta chains drawn from one sample of a study of Graves' ophthalmopathy and Graves' hyperthyroidism. TCRdb redid the calling of the multiplex PCR reads with MiXCR, one entry per CDR3 protein. The sample has roughly 350,000 distinct CDR3 sequences, roughly 15% seen once; the top ten hold 2.4%. The specimen sequenced was peripheral blood. The receptors originated from an adult woman with stable Graves' hyperthyroidism. CDR3s include the opening cysteine and the closing phenylalanine or tryptophan. The order of the fields is V gene, J gene, CDR3 protein.

v_gene: TRBV18
j_gene: TRBJ1-1
CDR3aa: CASSHLKQSLNTEAFF

v_gene: TRBV28
j_gene: TRBJ2-5
CDR3aa: CASSLGGQETQYF

v_gene: TRBV6-1
j_gene: TRBJ2-7
CDR3aa: CASRVLGPYEQYF

v_gene: TRBV6-1
j_gene: TRBJ1-6
CDR3aa: CASIRDRGVGNSPLHF

v_gene: TRBV5-1
j_gene: TRBJ2-2
CDR3aa: CASSLTLTGELFF

v_gene: TRBV20-1
j_gene: TRBJ2-7
CDR3aa: CSARGLGTSGSNEQYF

v_gene: TRBV6-1
j_gene: TRBJ2-7
CDR3aa: CASTPVASSAYEQYF

v_gene: TRBV19
j_gene: TRBJ2-7
CDR3aa: CASSMSGEDGHYEQYF

v_gene: TRBV7-8
j_gene: TRBJ2-7
CDR3aa: CASSGPRALNYEQYF

v_gene: TRBV6-1
j_gene: TRBJ1-2
CDR3aa: CASRRRDRNYGYTF

v_gene: TRBV20-1
j_gene: TRBJ2-7
CDR3aa: CSASSPVLSYEQYF

v_gene: TRBV4-2
j_gene: TRBJ2-7
CDR3aa: CASSRAGEGTYEQYF

v_gene: TRBV20-1
j_gene: TRBJ1-1
CDR3aa: CSARDLEGALNTEAFF

v_gene: TRBV30
j_gene: TRBJ2-5
CDR3aa: CAWSLRTSGRSETQYF

v_gene: TRBV9
j_gene: TRBJ2-7
CDR3aa: CASSVAPNYEQYF

v_gene: TRBV28
j_gene: TRBJ1-2
CDR3aa: CASSFFGGSRYGYTF

v_gene: TRBV19
j_gene: TRBJ1-2
CDR3aa: CASSIEYGGYTF

v_gene: TRBV6-4
j_gene: TRBJ1-5
CDR3aa: CASSAAGSGGAQHF

v_gene: TRBV6-2/TRBV6-3
j_gene: TRBJ1-2
CDR3aa: CASSYREDGYTF

v_gene: TRBV25-1
j_gene: TRBJ2-5
CDR3aa: CASTRTGGPETQYF

v_gene: TRBV6-5
j_gene: TRBJ1-6
CDR3aa: CASSSPTPGANSPLHF

v_gene: TRBV11-2
j_gene: TRBJ2-7
CDR3aa: CASSFPLGQVSYEQYF

v_gene: TRBV10-3
j_gene: TRBJ1-1
CDR3aa: CAISGTLNTEAFF

v_gene: TRBV30
j_gene: TRBJ2-7
CDR3aa: CAWNRAASYEQYF

v_gene: TRBV16
j_gene: TRBJ1-2
CDR3aa: CASSQGSGGYTF

v_gene: TRBV12-3/TRBV12-4
j_gene: TRBJ1-1
CDR3aa: CASSPIPGYRVTEAFF

v_gene: TRBV5-1
j_gene: TRBJ1-1
CDR3aa: CASSLGSAEAFF

v_gene: TRBV7-3
j_gene: TRBJ2-5
CDR3aa: CASSIGTSAWETQYF

v_gene: TRBV7-8
j_gene: TRBJ1-2
CDR3aa: CASSLVGGPGYGYTF

v_gene: TRBV5-4
j_gene: TRBJ2-7
CDR3aa: CASSLKGVYEQYF

v_gene: TRBV6-5
j_gene: TRBJ2-2
CDR3aa: CASSYSPSAYTGELFF

v_gene: TRBV4-1
j_gene: TRBJ2-7
CDR3aa: CASSQVRQNYEQYF

v_gene: TRBV6-2/TRBV6-3
j_gene: TRBJ2-7
CDR3aa: CASSAAGTSNYEQYF

v_gene: TRBV11-2
j_gene: TRBJ2-3
CDR3aa: CASRAFPPAESTDTQYF

v_gene: TRBV4-3
j_gene: TRBJ2-7
CDR3aa: CASSQALASGRYEQYF

v_gene: TRBV29-1
j_gene: TRBJ2-2
CDR3aa: CSVASTGGLFF

v_gene: TRBV20-1
j_gene: TRBJ1-2
CDR3aa: CSARGTGEDYGYTF

v_gene: TRBV7-9
j_gene: TRBJ1-2
CDR3aa: CASSLGILHGYTF

v_gene: TRBV19
j_gene: TRBJ1-5
CDR3aa: CATTPDRVNQPQHF

v_gene: TRBV12-3/TRBV12-4
j_gene: TRBJ2-5
CDR3aa: CASSLGSGGGQETQYF

v_gene: TRBV2
j_gene: TRBJ2-5
CDR3aa: CATPGTSGSGETQYF

v_gene: TRBV7-2
j_gene: TRBJ2-7
CDR3aa: CASSLTTSAAYEQYF